The T cell receptor beta chain under discussion was sequenced for a study of blood T cell repertoires in COVID-19. Study at large: Samples of COVID-19 (acute and convalescent) were obtained from the United States, Italy and Spain.

Profiling relied on immunoSEQ multiplex PCR, and the TCRdb table lists in-frame clones only, not all of them. The table shows around 300,000 clones, with 89% occurring only once. Germline lookup yields CDR1 SGHNT and CDR2 YENEEA. V was shortened by 1 base and J by 4 bases, with 17 bases between the two germline ends. This CDR3 spans 17 amino acids. The source material was peripheral blood. The origin of this receptor is a woman in her forties who had recovered from COVID-19. V usage is TRBV11-3 and J usage is TRBJ2-4, with D possibly matching TRBD2 (6 bases). CDR3 sequence (DNA): TGTGCCAGCAGCTTAGGGGGGGACTGGAGCCAGAAAAACATTCAGTACTTC. Residues: CASSLGGDWSQKNIQYF.